This T cell receptor beta chain was observed in a study of response to subunit inactivated influenza vaccine (dated by TCRdb to between 2017 and 2018). About the investigation overall: The study used deep quantitative T cell receptor repertoire profiling to track responses to a trivalent subunit inactivated influenza vaccine.

Study-wide findings and limitations: According to the authors, only a limited number of new T cells may be recruited by each seasonal influenza vaccination.

On this clonotype: The clone's antigen remains unknown. The record has no base qualities; no much larger clone is one base away.

From the cysteine through the phenylalanine, the CDR3 covers 13 amino acids. The retained sequence is limited to the CDR3, 39 bases, with the frame set at the first base. Deletion took 0 bases off V and 3 bases off J, with a span of 6 bases between the germline ends. The germline V gene sets CDR1 to LGHNA and CDR2 to YNFKEQ. Libraries were constructed by RT-PCR. Sequencing took place on an Illumina HiSeq 2500. In TCRdb, the public reads were trimmed at Q25 with fastp and aligned with MiXCR, with productive beta chains retained. All rows with the same CDR3 protein become a single entry with the most common DNA and genes. Recorded for this sample are hundreds of thousands of distinct CDR3 sequences; 12% to 15% of them occurred a single time. The biggest ten clones account for less than 9% of the sample.

This clonotype originated in a man in his forties or fifties who received an inactivated influenza vaccine. Donor details come from another sample of the same person, matched by shared clones. This sample comprised PBMCs from blood, obtained less than 15 days before vaccination. The rearrangement combines TRBV4-2 with TRBJ2-7, with the D segment identity uncertain. In nucleotides, the sequence is TGTGCCAGCAGCCAAGATAGGATCTACGAGCAGTACTTC. This sequence encodes CASSQDRIYEQYF.